What follows is one T cell receptor beta chain and its context. This sample stems from a study of blood T cell repertoires in COVID-19. About the study: COVID-19 samples, acute and convalescent, were from the United States, Italy and Spain. PBMCs, B-cell-depleted T cells, or T cells were the source of the cDNA or gDNA that made up the material.

The V and J ends lost 4 bases and 4 bases respectively, with 8 bases between them. Germline assignment: CDR1 SQVTM and CDR2 ANQGSEA. The CDR3 length is 13 residues. In the source study's methods: Amplification of reference gene primers was used by the study to estimate nucleated cell counts. The table came from immunoSEQ multiplex PCR; TCRdb's copy has only in-frame clones and leaves some out. V and J calls and clone size are copied from that table; D and trimming were computed from the DNA. The sample has around 75,000 clones; around 89% are singletons. This TCR came from a man in his fifties or sixties with acute or convalescent COVID-19. Sequencing input: peripheral blood. The gene calls are TRBV29-1 and TRBJ2-6; D not resolved. CDR3 sequence: CSVVAPGANVLTF. The CDR3 DNA reads as TGCAGCGTTGTCGCGCCCGGGGCCAACGTCCTGACTTTC.